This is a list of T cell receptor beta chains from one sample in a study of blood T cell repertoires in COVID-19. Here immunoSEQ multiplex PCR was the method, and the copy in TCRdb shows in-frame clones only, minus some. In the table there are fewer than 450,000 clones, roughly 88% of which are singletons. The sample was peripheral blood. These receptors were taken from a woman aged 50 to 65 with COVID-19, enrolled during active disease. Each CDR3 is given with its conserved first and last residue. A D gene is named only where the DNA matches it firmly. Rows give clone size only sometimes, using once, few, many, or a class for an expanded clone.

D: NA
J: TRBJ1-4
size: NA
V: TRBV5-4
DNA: TGTGCCAGCAGGGCAGGGTTCAGCGAAAAACTGTTTTTT
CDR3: CASRAGFSEKLFF

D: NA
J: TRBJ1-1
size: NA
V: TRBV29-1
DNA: TGCAGCGTTCACGGGGGGACTGAAGCTTTCTTT
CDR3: CSVHGGTEAFF

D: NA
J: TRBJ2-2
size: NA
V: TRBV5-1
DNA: TGCGCCAGCAGCCGAACCTACGCGGCGAGCACCGGGGAGCTGTTTTTT
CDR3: CASSRTYAASTGELFF

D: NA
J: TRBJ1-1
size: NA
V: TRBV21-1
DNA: TGTGCCAGCAGCAACAGGAACACTGAAGCTTTCTTT
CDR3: CASSNRNTEAFF

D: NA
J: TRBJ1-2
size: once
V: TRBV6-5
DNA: TGTGCCAGCGGGCCGGGACACATTAACTATGGCTACACCTTC
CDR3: CASGPGHINYGYTF

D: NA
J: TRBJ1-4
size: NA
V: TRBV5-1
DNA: TGCGCCAGCGGACAAGATTTTAATGAAAAACTGTTTTTT
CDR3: CASGQDFNEKLFF

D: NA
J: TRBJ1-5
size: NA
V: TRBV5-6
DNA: TGTGCCAGCAGATACGACCTAATAGGGGGGCCCCAGCATTTT
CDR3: CASRYDLIGGPQHF

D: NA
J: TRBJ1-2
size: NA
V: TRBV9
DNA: TGTGCCAGCAGCGTAGCTGCGGGCTATGGCTACACCTTC
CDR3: CASSVAAGYGYTF

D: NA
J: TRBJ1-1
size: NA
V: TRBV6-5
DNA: TGTGCCAGCAGGTCCCCGACAGGGAACACTGAAGCTTTCTTT
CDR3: CASRSPTGNTEAFF

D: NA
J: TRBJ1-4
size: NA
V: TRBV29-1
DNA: TGCAGCGCCAGGGGTTCAACTAATGAAAAACTGTTTTTT
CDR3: CSARGSTNEKLFF

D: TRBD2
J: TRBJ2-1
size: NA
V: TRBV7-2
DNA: TGTGCCAGCAGCTTAGTTAGCGGGGGGTCCTACAATGAGCAGTTCTTC
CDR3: CASSLVSGGSYNEQFF

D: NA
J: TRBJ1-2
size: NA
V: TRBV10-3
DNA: TGTGCCATCCGCGGGGACCGAAAGAACTATGGCTACACCTTC
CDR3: CAIRGDRKNYGYTF

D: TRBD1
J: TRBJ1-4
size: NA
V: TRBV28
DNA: TGTGCCAGCAGTTCGACAGGGGCCAACCCAACTAATGAAAAACTGTTTTTT
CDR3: CASSSTGANPTNEKLFF

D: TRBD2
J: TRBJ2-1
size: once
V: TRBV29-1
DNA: TGCAGCGTTGAAGACTATTTAACGGGGGGGGACACCTCATCCGAGCAGTTCTTC
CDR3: CSVEDYLTGGDTSSEQFF

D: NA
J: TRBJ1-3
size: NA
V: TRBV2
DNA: TGTGCCAGCAGTGACAGAACGGGAAACACCATATATTTT
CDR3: CASSDRTGNTIYF

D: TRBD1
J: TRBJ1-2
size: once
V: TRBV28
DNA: TGTGCCAGCAGTACCTACAGGGGGGCTAACTATGGCTACACCTTC
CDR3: CASSTYRGANYGYTF

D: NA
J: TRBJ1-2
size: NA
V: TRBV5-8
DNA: TGTGCCAGCAGCCCATTCGGGGGGGCCCCCAACCTCTATGGCTACACCTTC
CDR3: CASSPFGGAPNLYGYTF

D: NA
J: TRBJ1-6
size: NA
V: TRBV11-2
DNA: TGTGCCAGCAGCTTAACGGGGGAGGTAACCTATAATTCACCCCTCCACTTT
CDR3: CASSLTGEVTYNSPLHF

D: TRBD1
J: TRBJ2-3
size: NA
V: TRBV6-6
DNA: TGTGCCAGCAGTTACCCCGACAGGGGAGGCACAGATACGCAGTATTTT
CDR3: CASSYPDRGGTDTQYF

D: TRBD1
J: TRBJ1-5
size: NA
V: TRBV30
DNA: TGTGCCTGGCAAAGAACAGGGGAACAGCCCCAGCATTTT
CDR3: CAWQRTGEQPQHF

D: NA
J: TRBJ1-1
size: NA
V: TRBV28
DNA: TGTGCCAGCAGTCGGACAGTCAACACTGAAGCTTTCTTT
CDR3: CASSRTVNTEAFF

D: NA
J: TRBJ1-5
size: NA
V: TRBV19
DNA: TGTGCCAGTAGGTCGCAGTTAAATCAGCCCCAGCATTTT
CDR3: CASRSQLNQPQHF

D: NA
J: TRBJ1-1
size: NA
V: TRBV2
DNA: TGTGCCAGCAGCGCGGGATTTTCCATGAACACTGAAGCTTTCTTT
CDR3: CASSAGFSMNTEAFF

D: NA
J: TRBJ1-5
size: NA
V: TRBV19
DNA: TGTGCCAGTAGTATCGCCGGCGGTCAGCCCCAGCATTTT
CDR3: CASSIAGGQPQHF

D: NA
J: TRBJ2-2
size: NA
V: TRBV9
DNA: TGTGCCAGCAGCGTAGTCATTTCGCGGGACACCGGGGAGCTGTTTTTT
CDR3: CASSVVISRDTGELFF

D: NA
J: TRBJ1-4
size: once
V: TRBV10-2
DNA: TGCGCCAGCAAAAAGAGAGATATCTCAACTAATGAAAAACTGTTTTTT
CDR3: CASKKRDISTNEKLFF

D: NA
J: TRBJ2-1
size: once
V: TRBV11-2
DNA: TGTGCCAGCAGCTTAGGACCCCCCTTCGGCGGCAATGAGCAGTTCTTC
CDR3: CASSLGPPFGGNEQFF

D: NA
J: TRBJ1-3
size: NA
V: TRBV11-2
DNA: TGTGCCAGCAGAACAGCCTCTGGAAACACCATATATTTT
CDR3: CASRTASGNTIYF

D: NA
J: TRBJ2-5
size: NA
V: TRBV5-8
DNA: TGTGCCAGCAGCGCAGGACGACAGACCAAGACCCAGTACTTC
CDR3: CASSAGRQTKTQYF

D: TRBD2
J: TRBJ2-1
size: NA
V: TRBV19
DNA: TGTGCCAGTAGGGTGAGCGGGGACTACAATGAGCAGTTCTTC
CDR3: CASRVSGDYNEQFF

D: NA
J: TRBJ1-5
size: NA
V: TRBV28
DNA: TGTGCCAGCAGTTTATTGAGGGGGAACGAGACGCCCCAGCATTTT
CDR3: CASSLLRGNETPQHF

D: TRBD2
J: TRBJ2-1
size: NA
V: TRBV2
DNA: TGTGCCAGCAGTGAAAATGCGGGGGGGGCTTCCTTATACAATGAGCAGTTCTTC
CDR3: CASSENAGGASLYNEQFF

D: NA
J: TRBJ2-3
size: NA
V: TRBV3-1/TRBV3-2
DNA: TGTGCCAGCAGCCATATAAAAAATACGCAGTATTTT
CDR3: CASSHIKNTQYF

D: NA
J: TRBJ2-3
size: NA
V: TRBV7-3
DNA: TGTGCCAGCAGCTTTGGACACGCCACAGATACGCAGTATTTT
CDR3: CASSFGHATDTQYF

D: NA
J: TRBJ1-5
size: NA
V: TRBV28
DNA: TGTGCCAGCAGTTTTTATAGTAATCAGCCCCAGCATTTT
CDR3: CASSFYSNQPQHF

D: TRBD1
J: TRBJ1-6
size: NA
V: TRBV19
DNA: TGTGCCAGTAGACCCGGACAGGGAGGGACCTCACCCCTCCACTTT
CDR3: CASRPGQGGTSPLHF

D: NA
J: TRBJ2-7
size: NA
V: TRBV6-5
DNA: TGTGCCAGCAGTTGGTCCGGGTTCTCCCGGGACGAGCAGTACTTC
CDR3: CASSWSGFSRDEQYF

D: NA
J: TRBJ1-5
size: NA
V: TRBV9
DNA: TGTGCCAGCAGCGTAGGGGGCTCCAATCAGCCCCAGCATTTT
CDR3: CASSVGGSNQPQHF

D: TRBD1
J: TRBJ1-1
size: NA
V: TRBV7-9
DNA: TGTGCCAGCAGCCTCAGGGGGACTGAAGCTTTCTTT
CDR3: CASSLRGTEAFF

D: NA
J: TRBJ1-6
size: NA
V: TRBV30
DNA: TGTGCCTGGAGTGTACGGGCCCAGGGGAGCCTCCACTTT
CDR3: CAWSVRAQGSLHF

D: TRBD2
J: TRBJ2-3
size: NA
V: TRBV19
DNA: TGTGCCAGTAGCGGACTAGCTATAGATACGCAGTATTTT
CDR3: CASSGLAIDTQYF

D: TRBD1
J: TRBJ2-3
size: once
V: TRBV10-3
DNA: TGTGCCATCAGTCCGGACAGGGGACGGGGAGGAGATACGCAGTATTTT
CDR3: CAISPDRGRGGDTQYF

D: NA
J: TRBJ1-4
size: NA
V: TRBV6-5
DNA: TGTGCCAGCAGCCTCAGTACTAATGAAAAACTGTTTTTT
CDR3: CASSLSTNEKLFF

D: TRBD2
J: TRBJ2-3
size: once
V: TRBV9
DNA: TGTGCCAGCAGCCCTCCGGGAGGGGCAGATACGCAGTATTTT
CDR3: CASSPPGGADTQYF

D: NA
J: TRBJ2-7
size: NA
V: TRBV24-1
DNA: TGTGCCACCAGTGATTTCGGGGTGTCGCAGTACTTC
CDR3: CATSDFGVSQYF

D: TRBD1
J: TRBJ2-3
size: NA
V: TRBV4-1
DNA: TGCGCCAGCAGCCCCCATGGACAGGGCCAAGGGACAGATACGCAGTATTTT
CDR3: CASSPHGQGQGTDTQYF